The 23 T cell receptor beta chains reported below all come from one sample, sequenced in a study of blood T cell repertoires in COVID-19. Only in-frame clones appear in the TCRdb table, and some are missing; sequencing was by immunoSEQ multiplex PCR. The sample shows hundreds of thousands of clones, 87% of them seen only once. The sequenced sample consisted of peripheral blood. The source of these receptors is a man between 18 and 35 years old with active or convalescent COVID-19.

The chain joins TRBV5-6 to TRBJ2-7, with 13 bases identical to TRBD2. The CDR3 is 15 residues long. Germline CDR1 reads SGHDT; CDR2 reads YYEEEE. The V gene end was trimmed by 2 bases and the J gene end by 4 bases; junction bases not matched to a gene: 3. The CDR3 sequence is CASSFMTSGGYEQYF. CDR3 DNA sequence: TGTGCCAGCAGCTTCATGACTAGCGGGGGGTACGAGCAGTACTTC.

V is TRBV10-1 and J is TRBJ2-2; D remains unclear. V lost 3 bases and J 0 bases, leaving 8 bases between the germline ends. Germline V lookup: CDR1 WNHNN, CDR2 SYGVQD (reference sequence). This CDR3 is built from 15 residues. CDR3 bases: TGCGCCAGCAGTGATGGTCAGGCGAACACCGGGGAGCTGTTTTTT. Protein sequence: CASSDGQANTGELFF.

The chain couples TRBV29-1 to TRBJ1-5; 7 bases fit TRBD1. CDR3 size: 16 residues. V shed 6 bases, J shed 1 base, and the junction held 12 bases outside the gene matches. Germline V lookup: CDR1 SQVTM, CDR2 ANQGSEA. Written as DNA, the CDR3 is TGCAGCGTCCCGGGGGGGGGACAGCCGAGCAATCAGCCCCAGCATTTT. This translates into CSVPGGGQPSNQPQHF.

The chain has TRBV4-3 and TRBJ2-7; D perhaps matches TRBD1 (6 bases). The germline V and J ends were trimmed by 0 bases and 5 bases, with 14 bases remaining between them. This CDR3 spans 15 amino acids. The germline gives CDR1 LGHNA, CDR2 YSLEER. CDR3 in amino acids: CASSQEGRGSDEQYF. The CDR3 DNA reads TGCGCCAGCAGCCAAGAAGGCAGGGGCTCGGACGAGCAGTACTTC.

The genes are TRBV2 and TRBJ1-1; 7 bases align to TRBD1. Germline assignment: CDR1 SNHLY and CDR2 FYNNEI. V lost 7 bases to trimming and J lost 3 bases; unmatched junction nucleotides: 14. The CDR3 length is 16 residues. The CDR3: CASIQRTGLKDTEAFF. CDR3 in DNA: TGTGCCAGCATCCAGAGGACAGGATTGAAGGACACTGAAGCTTTCTTT.

The chain carries TRBV19 and TRBJ1-1, with 7 bases identical to TRBD1. Germline assignment: CDR1 LNHDA and CDR2 SQIVND (reference sequence). With V trimmed by 4 bases and J by 1 base, 6 bases remained unmatched. This CDR3 region has 15 residues. The CDR3 region is CASSRQGQRNTEAFF. The CDR3 bases are TGTGCCAGTAGTAGACAGGGACAGAGGAACACTGAAGCTTTCTTT.

The gene calls are TRBV14 and TRBJ2-1; 16 nucleotides align to TRBD2. This CDR3 is built from 22 residues. Germline V gene sequence: CDR1 SGHDN, CDR2 FVKESK. V lost 3 bases and J lost 7; bases outside the gene matches: 21. CDR3 protein: CASSQVWFGPGLAGGPQNEQFF. The CDR3 coding sequence is TGTGCCAGCAGCCAGGTATGGTTTGGCCCGGGACTAGCGGGAGGGCCGCAGAATGAGCAGTTCTTC.

In its sample, this clone was seen once. The chain has TRBV5-1 and TRBJ2-2; D gene unclear. Germline V gene data show CDR1 as SGHRS and CDR2 as YFSETQ. V was cut by 2 bases and J by 5 bases, with 13 bases left in between. The CDR3 totals 15 residues. CDR3 nucleotide sequence: TGCGCCAGCAGCTTTATAGACGGAGCAACCGGGGAGCTGTTTTTT. Translated, it gives CASSFIDGATGELFF.

The gene calls are TRBV25-1 and TRBJ2-1; D unclear. The CDR3 runs 15 residues. The ends were cut back, 10 bases at V and 6 bases at J, with 22 bases in the middle. CDR1 is MGHDK and CDR2 is SYGVNS in the germline V gene. CDR3: CATAPTFPSSNEQFF. The CDR3 bases are TGTGCCACCGCCCCGACTTTCCCGTCTTCCAATGAGCAGTTCTTC.

CDR3 region: CAGGQGVYGYTF. In DNA form, the CDR3 reads TGTGCCGGAGGACAGGGAGTCTATGGCTACACCTTC. The chain uses TRBV6-1 and TRBJ1-2; 8 bases map to TRBD1. The V gene's germline CDR1 is MNHNS and CDR2 SASEGT. V was clipped by 11 bases and J by 4 bases; unmatched bases: 6. The CDR3 loop spans 12 amino acids.

The chain couples TRBV5-4 to TRBJ2-3; 7 bases are shared with TRBD2. This CDR3 contains 15 residues. CDR1 is SGHNT and CDR2 is YYREEE in the germline V gene (reference sequence). Losses at the gene ends were 0 bases for V and 8 bases for J; bases not matched to a gene: 9. CDR3 sequence (DNA): TGTGCCAGCAGCTTGGGTCAGCGGGATAGAGGTACGCAGTATTTT. It specifies CASSLGQRDRGTQYF.

This clone was seen only a few times. The chain employs TRBV5-4 and TRBJ2-7, with 9 bases lining up with TRBD1. V dropped 3 bases and J dropped 9; count of bases not matched to a gene: 13. Germline V gene sequence: CDR1 SGHNT, CDR2 YYREEE (reference sequence). The CDR3 is 15 residues long. In DNA form, the CDR3 reads TGTGCCAGCAGCTCGGGACAGGGAGGGTTGGGTCGGCAGTACTTC. Translated, it gives CASSSGQGGLGRQYF.

V usage is TRBV6-5 and J usage is TRBJ1-2, with TRBD1 matching over 7 bases. Germline V gives CDR1 MNHEY, CDR2 SVGAGI. V shed 6 bases, J shed 5 bases, and the junction held 12 bases outside the gene matches. The CDR3 runs to 15 residues. Here the CDR3 DNA reads TGTGCCAGCAGGAAACCCTCGACAGGGAGTTATGGCTACACCTTC. Residues: CASRKPSTGSYGYTF.

In this sample, this clone turned up once. This sequence joins TRBV6-2 or TRBV6-3 and TRBJ2-7, with D tentatively TRBD2 (6 bases). V shed 2 bases and J shed 3 bases, with 8 bases lying between them. This CDR3 is 13 amino acids long. Germline V lookup: CDR1 MNHEY, CDR2 SVGEGT. CDR3 DNA: TGTGCCAGCAGTTACGCGGGGTTCTACGAGCAGTACTTC. This gives the protein CASSYAGFYEQYF.

The chain employs TRBV28 and TRBJ1-1, with TRBD1 matching 8 bases. CDR1 is MDHEN, CDR2 SYDVKM, per germline. The CDR3 has 15 residues. With 5 bases clipped from V and 1 base from J, the junction kept 6 bases outside the gene matches. CDR3 in DNA: TGTGCCAGCAGTAACGTCAGGGGGCGGAACACTGAAGCTTTCTTT. This translates into CASSNVRGRNTEAFF.

This chain links TRBV28 with TRBJ1-1; 8 nucleotides align to TRBD1. Unmatched junction bases numbered 4, after V lost 5 bases and J lost 5 bases. CDR1 MDHEN and CDR2 SYDVKM come from the germline V gene. This CDR3 is 13 amino acids long. Here the CDR3 reads CASSPGGRTEAFF. In nucleotides, the CDR3 is TGTGCCAGCAGTCCAGGGGGCCGTACTGAAGCTTTCTTT.

In this sample, this clone turned up a few times. V and J are TRBV7-9 and TRBJ1-2, with D possibly TRBD1 on 6 matching bases. Germline CDR1 is SEHNR and CDR2 is FQNEAQ (reference sequence). V shed 2 bases and J shed 8 bases, with 9 bases lying between them. CDR3 size: 12 residues. The CDR3: CASSLFRGGYTF. The CDR3 DNA reads TGTGCCAGCAGCTTATTCAGGGGCGGCTACACCTTC.

This chain uses TRBV7-2 with TRBJ1-1; no definite D call. The CDR3 has 13 amino acids. Germline values: CDR1 SGHTA, CDR2 FQGNSA. Between the trimmed V and J ends, which lost 5 bases and 0 bases, there was a span of 7 bases. CDR3 protein: CASSVTMNTEAFF. The CDR3 DNA reads TGTGCCAGCAGCGTCACTATGAACACTGAAGCTTTCTTT.

The CDR3 protein is CASSLDAGNEQFF. CDR3 DNA: TGTGCCAGCAGCTTGGACGCGGGAAATGAGCAGTTCTTC. The chain links TRBV5-4 to TRBJ2-1; tentative D call: TRBD2 (6 bases). The V gene's germline CDR1 is SGHNT and CDR2 YYREEE (reference sequence). The CDR3 is made up of 13 amino acids. Between the trimmed V and J ends, which lost 0 bases and 7 bases, there was a span of 8 bases.

The sample holds one count of this clone. The chain recombines TRBV5-1 with TRBJ2-5; D may be TRBD1 (6 bases). CDR3 length: 14 residues. With 0 bases removed from V and 5 bases from J, the gap between germline ends came to 11 bases. CDR1 is SGHRS, CDR2 YFSETQ, per germline. CDR3 sequence (DNA): TGCGCCAGCAGCTTGGGAGCCCAGGGGGAGACCCAGTACTTC. Protein product: CASSLGAQGETQYF.

The chain recombines TRBV6-5 with TRBJ2-7; D is possibly TRBD1 (6 bases). V was shortened by 5 bases and J by 1 base, with 9 bases between the two germline ends. CDR3 size: 13 residues. Germline values: CDR1 MNHEY, CDR2 SVGAGI. The CDR3 region is CASSRQASYEQYF. CDR3 sequence (DNA): TGTGCCAGCAGTCGACAGGCATCCTACGAGCAGTACTTC.

This clone was found a few times. In the same sample, other DNA sequences code for this CDR3. V gene TRBV9 combines with J gene TRBJ2-7; D not certain. The V gene lost 0 bases and the J gene lost 5 bases, with 9 bases spanning the gap. CDR1 and CDR2 (germline): SGDLS, YYNGEE. The CDR3 runs to 13 residues. The CDR3 here is CASSVVSGHEQYF. The CDR3 DNA follows: TGTGCCAGCAGCGTAGTGTCGGGTCACGAGCAGTACTTC.

The V gene is TRBV5-1, the J gene TRBJ2-1, with D maybe TRBD1 (5 bases). The V gene's germline CDR1 is SGHRS and CDR2 YFSETQ. The CDR3 length is 13 residues. Trimming removed 4 bases from V and 5 bases from J, with 10 bases in between. The CDR3 DNA reads as TGCGCCAGCAGCAGGGGCGTAAACAATGAGCAGTTCTTC. Encoded protein: CASSRGVNNEQFF.